Listed here are 22 T cell receptor beta chains from one sample, sequenced in a study of monozygotic twins with inflammatory bowel disease. TCRdb reprocessed the 5' RACE reads and keeps a single row for each CDR3 protein, giving no DNA. The repertoire table contains roughly 200,000 distinct CDR3 sequences. The sample consisted of blood. Every receptor here comes from a human donor with ulcerative colitis or Crohn's disease, or a healthy co-twin of an affected twin (not recorded which).

The chain couples TRBV7-2 to TRBJ2-3; TCRdb proposes TRBD2, but this gene call is untestable without DNA. The CDR3 is 18 amino acids. Germline V CDR1 and CDR2: SGHTA, FQGNSA. This CDR3 is CASSLAPSGRSGTDTQYF.

The chain is built from TRBV12-3 or TRBV12-4 and TRBJ1-1; TCRdb outputs TRBD1, but without DNA this stays unchecked. The CDR3 is 17 residues long. CDR3 residues: CASSPNPFRQGRNEAFF.

The chain couples TRBV7-7 to TRBJ2-6; TCRdb indicates TRBD1, and absent DNA this call remains unverified. Germline V CDR1 and CDR2: SSHAT, FNYEAQ (reference sequence). The CDR3 covers 19 residues. The CDR3 spells CASSLVRQGADSGANVLTF.

The rearrangement joins TRBV5-8 to TRBJ2-1; the D gene TCRdb calls, TRBD2, cannot be checked with no DNA. This CDR3 is built from 15 residues. Germline V gene sequence: CDR1 SGHTS, CDR2 YDEGEE. CDR3 amino acids: CASSLTSHSYNEQFF.

The V gene is TRBV7-2, the J gene TRBJ1-4; lacking DNA, the TRBD1 call made by TCRdb goes unchecked. The CDR3 is 14 amino acids. Germline values: CDR1 SGHTA, CDR2 FQGNSA. Here the CDR3 reads CASSLQGLSGKLFF.

This chain joins TRBV7-2 and TRBJ1-2. This CDR3 has 15 residues. CDR1 is SGHTA and CDR2 is FQGNSA in the germline V gene. The CDR3: CASSLDGRANYGYTF.

This chain uses TRBV4-3 with TRBJ2-1. This CDR3 region has 13 residues. Germline CDR1 is LGHNA and CDR2 is YSLEER. This CDR3 is CASSQEKVGEQFF.

The chain couples TRBV6-5 to TRBJ1-2; there is no DNA to check the TCRdb D call of TRBD1. The germline CDR1 and CDR2 sequences are MNHEY and SVGAGI. This CDR3 is 13 amino acids long. This CDR3 is CASSPGHRYGYTF.

The chain links TRBV9 to TRBJ2-7. The CDR3 extends over 14 amino acids. Per germline, CDR1 SGDLS and CDR2 YYNGEE. The CDR3 is CASSVAVGTYEQYF.

J is TRBJ2-2 and V is TRBV12-3 or TRBV12-4; the TCRdb call, TRBD1, lacks DNA for checking. This CDR3 is 15 amino acids long. CDR3: CASSPDRANTGVLFF.

CDR3 protein: CSAMETVSNQPQHF. The rearrangement joins TRBV20-1 to TRBJ1-5; TCRdb's D call, TRBD1, is unchecked because there is no DNA. The germline V gene encodes CDR1 DFQATT and CDR2 SNEGSKA (reference sequence). The CDR3 loop spans 14 amino acids.

CDR3 sequence: CSARAVDKGPDYGYTF. V is TRBV20-1 and J is TRBJ1-2; TCRdb outputs TRBD1, but without DNA this stays unchecked. The CDR3 runs to 16 residues. The germline CDR1 and CDR2 sequences are DFQATT and SNEGSKA (reference sequence).

CDR3 loop: CASSVTPGQGQFF. The chain combines TRBV6-1 with TRBJ2-1; TCRdb picks TRBD1, but there is no DNA to check that call. The germline CDR1 and CDR2 sequences are MNHNS and SASEGT. The CDR3 loop spans 13 amino acids.

This rearrangement joins TRBV7-3 to TRBJ2-3. The CDR3 contains 14 residues. Germline-derived CDR1 and CDR2 are SGHTA and FQGTGA. CDR3 loop: CASSLMFFTDTQYF.

The chain employs TRBV10-3 and TRBJ2-2; TCRdb's assignment of TRBD2 cannot be checked, as there is no DNA. Germline CDR1 and CDR2: ENHRY and SYGVKD. The CDR3 sequence is 15 residues long. This CDR3 reads CAISGTSGTTGELFF.

V is TRBV19 and J is TRBJ2-3; the D call of TRBD1 rests on TCRdb alone, since no DNA is present to check it. Germline V gene data show CDR1 as LNHDA and CDR2 as SQIVND (reference sequence). CDR3 length equals 16 residues. The CDR3 loop is CASSLERGGSTDTQYF.

The chain has TRBV5-1 and TRBJ2-7; TCRdb gives TRBD2 as the D gene, but with no DNA this cannot be confirmed. Germline CDR1 is SGHRS and CDR2 is YFSETQ. The CDR3 runs to 16 residues. The CDR3 is CASSHTSGSMAYEQYF.

This chain's CDR3 is CASSPGDSARYF. The V gene is TRBV7-9, the J gene TRBJ2-3; the D gene TCRdb calls, TRBD2, cannot be checked with no DNA. Germline V gives CDR1 SEHNR, CDR2 FQNEAQ (reference sequence). The CDR3 loop spans 12 amino acids.

This CDR3 is CASSLERRDSYEQYF. The chain has TRBV11-2 and TRBJ2-7. The CDR3 has 15 residues. Germline CDR1 SGHAT, CDR2 FQNNGV.

This rearrangement joins TRBV20-1 to TRBJ1-1. Germline V gene sequence: CDR1 DFQATT, CDR2 SNEGSKA (reference sequence). The CDR3 is 12 residues long. CDR3: CSASQGSTEAFF.

This chain uses TRBV27 with TRBJ2-7; TCRdb reports TRBD2, a call that lacks DNA to check it against. The CDR3 is 13 amino acids. Germline CDR1 reads MNHEY; CDR2 reads SMNVEV (reference sequence). The CDR3 loop is CASSSGGGVEQYF.

The chain employs TRBV7-2 and TRBJ2-7; TCRdb returns TRBD1, unconfirmable since there is no DNA. The CDR3 has 15 amino acids. Germline-derived CDR1 and CDR2 are SGHTA and FQGNSA. The CDR3 is CASSFDYRGTYEQYF. The full variable domain, completed using reference TRBV7-2 and TRBJ2-7, is GAGVSQSPSNKVTEKGKDVELRCDPISGHTALYWYRQSLGQGLEFLIYFQGNSAPDKSGLPSDRFSAERTGGSVSTLTIQRTQQEDSAVYLCASSFDYRGTYEQYFGPGTRLTVT.